This T cell receptor (beta chain) is from a study of T cell responses to AZD1222 COVID-19 vaccine. Study-wide results and caveats: Two AZD1222 doses significantly raised spike-specific TCR breadth and depth over controls. Scientists sampled the repertoires only once the peak T cell response had passed. Unmutated variant regions are reportedly targeted by nearly half of spike-specific TCRs.

Measured with immunoSEQ multiplex PCR; TCRdb has only the in-frame clones, and not every one. The sample has about 120,000 clones, around 87% seen once. With respect to this clone: The antigen remains unidentified.

V was clipped by 3 bases and J by 5 bases, with 7 bases between them. The CDR3 length is 12 residues. Looked up from germline, CDR1 is LGHNA and CDR2 is YNFKEQ. The V and J genes are TRBV4-2 and TRBJ2-5; D is unresolved. The receptor was derived from an adult in good health. Material: peripheral blood, obtained on day 0 of AZD1222 vaccination. In DNA, the CDR3 is TGTGCCAGCAGCCAGGGGTTGGAGACCCAGTACTTC. Translation: CASSQGLETQYF.